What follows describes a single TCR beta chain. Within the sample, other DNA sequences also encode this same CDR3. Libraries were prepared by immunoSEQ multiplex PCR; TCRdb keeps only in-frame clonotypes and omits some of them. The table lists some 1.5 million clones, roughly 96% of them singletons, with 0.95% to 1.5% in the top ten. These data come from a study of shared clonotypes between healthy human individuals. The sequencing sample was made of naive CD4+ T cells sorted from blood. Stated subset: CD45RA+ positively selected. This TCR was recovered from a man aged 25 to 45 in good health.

CDR3 sequence reads: CASSLPGGETQYF. Written as DNA, the CDR3 is TGTGCCAGTAGTCTACCCGGCGGAGAGACCCAGTACTTC. V gene TRBV19 combines with J gene TRBJ2-5; no firm D call. This CDR3 has 13 residues. V was clipped by 5 bases and J by 4 bases, with 11 bases between them. CDR1 and CDR2 from the germline V gene are LNHDA and SQIVND (reference sequence). Drawing the rest from reference TRBV19 and TRBJ2-5, the complete variable domain is DGGITQSPKYLFRKEGQNVTLSCEQNLNHDAMYWYRQDPGQGLRLIYYSQIVNDFQKGDIAEGYSVSREKKESFPLTVTSAQKNPTAFYLCASSLPGGETQYFGPGTRLLVL.